One sample yielded the 11 T cell receptor beta chains listed below, sequenced in a study of cytomegalovirus exposure and HLA in healthy donors. The PCR made use of 60 Vbeta and 13 Jbeta primers. Assay: immunoSEQ multiplex PCR; the TCRdb copy retains only in-frame clones and omits some. The table includes fewer than 200,000 clones, 60% to 85% detected once. The material sequenced was PBMCs. The receptors come from a woman aged 50 to 60 in good health and CMV-seropositive.

This clone has a single count. The V call is TRBV5-1, the J call TRBJ2-2, with 8 bases lining up with TRBD1. Germline trimming cut 6 bases from V and 4 bases from J; bases unmatched to any gene: 5. Germline V gives CDR1 SGHRS, CDR2 YFSETQ. The CDR3 sequence is 14 residues long. The DNA of the CDR3 is TGCGCCAGCACCCGGACAGGGCGCACCGGGGAGCTGTTTTTT. It is translated as CASTRTGRTGELFF.

CDR3 amino acids: CASSAPGTGFYEQYF. As DNA, the CDR3 is TGTGCCAGCAGCGCACCCGGGACAGGGTTCTACGAGCAGTACTTC. The chain carries TRBV5-4 and TRBJ2-7; 9 bases line up with TRBD1. V shed 4 bases and J 3 bases; nucleotides not matched to a gene: 8. The CDR3 length is 15 residues. CDR1 and CDR2 (germline): SGHNT, YYREEE (reference sequence).

This clone was seen a handful of times. The rearrangement links TRBV19 to TRBJ1-2; 8 bases map to TRBD1. V was pared by 5 bases and J by 4 bases, with 6 bases of the junction left unmatched. Germline V gene sequence: CDR1 LNHDA, CDR2 SQIVND (reference sequence). The CDR3 runs 14 residues. The CDR3, as DNA: TGTGCCAGTAGTCCCGGGACAGGAGGCTATGGCTACACCTTC. This gives the protein CASSPGTGGYGYTF.

The chain recombines TRBV10-3 with TRBJ1-2; 7 bases agree with TRBD1. Germline lookup yields CDR1 ENHRY and CDR2 SYGVKD. V trimming: 5 bases; J trimming: 4 bases; junction bases outside the gene matches: 10. This CDR3 contains 15 residues. DNA for the CDR3: TGTGCCATCAGTCCAATTGAGGGGGCGGCCTATGGCTACACCTTC. This codes for CAISPIEGAAYGYTF.

This clone was picked up a small number of times. DNA of the CDR3: TGTGCCATCAGCCAAACAGGGTCCAACAATGAGCAGTTCTTC. Translation gives CAISQTGSNNEQFF. The J gene is TRBJ2-1, the V gene TRBV10-3; D may be TRBD1 (6 bases). This CDR3 contains 14 residues. CDR1 and CDR2 from the germline V gene are ENHRY and SYGVKD. V was pared by 6 bases and J by 5 bases, with 14 bases between.

CDR3 loop: CASSIPRTGNTEAFF. DNA for the CDR3: TGTGCCAGTAGTATTCCCCGGACAGGGAACACTGAAGCTTTCTTT. The chain carries TRBV19 and TRBJ1-1, with 7 bases lining up with TRBD1. CDR3 length: 15 residues. Germline V CDR1 and CDR2: LNHDA, SQIVND (reference sequence). Trimming took 3 bases from V and 1 from J; bases not matched to a gene: 5. Complete variable domain (other parts from reference TRBV19 and TRBJ1-1): DGGITQSPKYLFRKEGQNVTLSCEQNLNHDAMYWYRQDPGQGLRLIYYSQIVNDFQKGDIAEGYSVSREKKESFPLTVTSAQKNPTAFYLCASSIPRTGNTEAFFGQGTRLTVV.

In this sample, this clone turned up a few times. This chain links TRBV4-1 with TRBJ1-5; D perhaps matches TRBD1 (6 bases). Germline CDR1 and CDR2: MGHRA and YSYEKL. V was pared by 3 bases and J by 0 bases, with 12 bases between. The CDR3 has 16 residues. The CDR3 is CASSQRDILSNQPQHF. Written as DNA, the CDR3 is TGCGCCAGCAGCCAGAGGGACATCCTTAGCAATCAGCCCCAGCATTTT.

The chain uses TRBV2 and TRBJ1-4; D remains unclear. Trimming removed 6 bases at V and 2 bases at J, with 10 bases between. CDR3 length: 14 residues. The germline CDR1 and CDR2 sequences are SNHLY and FYNNEI. The chain's CDR3 is CASSPGSTNEKLFF. CDR3 DNA sequence: TGTGCCAGCAGCCCAGGCTCTACTAATGAAAAACTGTTTTTT.

V gene TRBV11-2 combines with J gene TRBJ2-7; tentative D call: TRBD1 (6 bases). The V gene's germline CDR1 is SGHAT and CDR2 FQNNGV. The CDR3 totals 12 residues. V was pared by 1 base and J by 9 bases, with 10 bases between. The CDR3 region has the DNA TGTGCCAGCAGCTTAGCAGGGGCTGGGCAGTACTTC. This codes for CASSLAGAGQYF.

This clone was seen a single time. The V gene is TRBV5-1, the J gene TRBJ1-1; 9 positions agree with TRBD1. The germline V gene has CDR1 SGHRS and CDR2 YFSETQ. CDR3 length equals 16 residues. After removal of 4 bases from V and 0 bases from J, the junction contained 7 bases not matched to a gene. The CDR3 reads CASSPQQGAMNTEAFF. The CDR3 DNA sequence: TGCGCCAGCAGCCCACAACAGGGGGCCATGAACACTGAAGCTTTCTTT.

The CDR3 protein is CASNGRLNTGELFF. The CDR3 DNA sequence: TGTGCCAGCAACGGCAGGCTAAACACCGGGGAGCTGTTTTTT. The gene calls are TRBV2 and TRBJ2-2; D not certain. Germline V lookup: CDR1 SNHLY, CDR2 FYNNEI. The CDR3 totals 14 residues. V shed 7 bases and J shed 2 bases, with 11 bases lying between them.